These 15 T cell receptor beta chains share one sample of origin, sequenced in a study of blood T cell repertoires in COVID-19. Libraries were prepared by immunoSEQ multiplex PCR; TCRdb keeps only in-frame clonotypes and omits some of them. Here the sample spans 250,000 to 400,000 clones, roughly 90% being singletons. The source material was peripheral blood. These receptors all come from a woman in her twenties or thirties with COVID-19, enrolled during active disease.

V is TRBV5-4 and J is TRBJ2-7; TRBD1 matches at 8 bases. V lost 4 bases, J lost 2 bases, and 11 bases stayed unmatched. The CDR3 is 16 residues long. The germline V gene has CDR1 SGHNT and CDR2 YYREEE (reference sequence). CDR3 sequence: CASSHQGGQVPYEQYF. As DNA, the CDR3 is TGTGCCAGCAGCCACCAAGGGGGACAGGTCCCCTACGAGCAGTACTTC.

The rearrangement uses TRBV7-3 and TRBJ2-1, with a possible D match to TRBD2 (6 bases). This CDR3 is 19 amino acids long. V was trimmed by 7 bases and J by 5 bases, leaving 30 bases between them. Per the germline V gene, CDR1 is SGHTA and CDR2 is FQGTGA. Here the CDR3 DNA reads TGTGCCAGCATCCTAAAAGTCGGTCGGCGGGATCGATACCACAATGAGCAGTTCTTC. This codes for CASILKVGRRDRYHNEQFF. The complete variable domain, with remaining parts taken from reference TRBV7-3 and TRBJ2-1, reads GAGVSQTPSNKVTEKGKYVELRCDPISGHTALYWYRQSLGQGPEFLIYFQGTGAADDSGLPNDRFFAVRPEGSVSTLKIQRTERGDSAVYLCASILKVGRRDRYHNEQFFGPGTRLTVL.

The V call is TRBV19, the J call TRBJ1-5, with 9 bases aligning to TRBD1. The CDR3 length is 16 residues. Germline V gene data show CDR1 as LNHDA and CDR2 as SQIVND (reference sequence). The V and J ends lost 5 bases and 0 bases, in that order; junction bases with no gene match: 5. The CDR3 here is CASSSPGQGSNQPQHF. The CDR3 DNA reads TGTGCCAGTAGTTCTCCGGGACAGGGTAGCAATCAGCCCCAGCATTTT. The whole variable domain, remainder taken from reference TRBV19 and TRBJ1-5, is DGGITQSPKYLFRKEGQNVTLSCEQNLNHDAMYWYRQDPGQGLRLIYYSQIVNDFQKGDIAEGYSVSREKKESFPLTVTSAQKNPTAFYLCASSSPGQGSNQPQHFGDGTRLSIL.

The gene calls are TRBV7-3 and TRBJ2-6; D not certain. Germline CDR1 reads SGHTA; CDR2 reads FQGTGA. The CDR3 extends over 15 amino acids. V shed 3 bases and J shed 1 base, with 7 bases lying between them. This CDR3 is CASSFAISGANVLTF. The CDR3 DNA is TGTGCCAGCAGCTTCGCGATATCTGGGGCCAACGTCCTGACTTTC.

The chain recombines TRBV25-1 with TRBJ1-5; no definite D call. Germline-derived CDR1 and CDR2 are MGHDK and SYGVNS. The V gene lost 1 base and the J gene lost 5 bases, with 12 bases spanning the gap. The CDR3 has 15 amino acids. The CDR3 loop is CASSEWAGMDQPQHF. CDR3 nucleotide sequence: TGTGCCAGCAGTGAATGGGCGGGGATGGATCAGCCCCAGCATTTT.

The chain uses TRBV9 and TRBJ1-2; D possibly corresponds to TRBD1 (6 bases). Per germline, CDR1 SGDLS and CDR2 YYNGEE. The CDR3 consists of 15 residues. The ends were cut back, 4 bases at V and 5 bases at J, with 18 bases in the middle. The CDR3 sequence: CASSKQGISAYGYTF. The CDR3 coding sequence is TGTGCCAGCAGCAAACAGGGTATTTCAGCTTATGGCTACACCTTC.

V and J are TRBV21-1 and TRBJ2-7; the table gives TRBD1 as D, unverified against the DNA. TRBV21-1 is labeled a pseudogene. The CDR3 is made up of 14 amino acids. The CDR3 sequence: CASSKTGHDYEQYF. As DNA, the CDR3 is TGTGCCAGCAGCAAGACGGGACACGACTACGAGCAGTACTTC.

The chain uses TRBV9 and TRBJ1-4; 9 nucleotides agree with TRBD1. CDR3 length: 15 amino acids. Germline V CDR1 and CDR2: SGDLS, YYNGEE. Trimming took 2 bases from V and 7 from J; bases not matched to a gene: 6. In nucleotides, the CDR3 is TGTGCCAGCAGCGTTCGGACGGGACAGGGTGAAAAACTGTTTTTT. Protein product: CASSVRTGQGEKLFF.

In DNA, the CDR3 is TGTGCCAGCAGCTTTAGGACTAGCGGGAGATACTACAATGAGCAGTTCTTC. This encodes CASSFRTSGRYYNEQFF. The V gene is TRBV7-7, the J gene TRBJ2-1, with 13 bases identical to TRBD2. Losses at the gene ends were 3 bases for V and 3 bases for J; bases not matched to a gene: 5. This CDR3 is 17 amino acids long. The germline CDR1 and CDR2 sequences are SSHAT and FNYEAQ (reference sequence).

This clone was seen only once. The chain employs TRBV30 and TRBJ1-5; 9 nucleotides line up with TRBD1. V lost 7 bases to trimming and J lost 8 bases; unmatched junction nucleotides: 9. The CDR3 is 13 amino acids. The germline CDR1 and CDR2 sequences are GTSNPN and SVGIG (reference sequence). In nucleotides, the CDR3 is TGTGCCTTCCAACAGGGGGCCGTGGAGCCCCAGCATTTT. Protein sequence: CAFQQGAVEPQHF.

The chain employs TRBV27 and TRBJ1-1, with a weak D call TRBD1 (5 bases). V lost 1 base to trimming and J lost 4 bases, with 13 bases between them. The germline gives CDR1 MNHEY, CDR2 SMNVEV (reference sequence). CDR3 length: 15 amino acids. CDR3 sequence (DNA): TGTGCCAGCAGTTTATGGGGCCTAGGGTTCACTGAAGCTTTCTTT. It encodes CASSLWGLGFTEAFF.

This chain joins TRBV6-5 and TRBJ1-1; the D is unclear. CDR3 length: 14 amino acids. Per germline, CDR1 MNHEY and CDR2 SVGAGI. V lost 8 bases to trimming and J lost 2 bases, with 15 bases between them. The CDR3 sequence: CASRVMGGNTEAFF. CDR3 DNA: TGTGCCAGCCGGGTGATGGGAGGAAACACTGAAGCTTTCTTT.

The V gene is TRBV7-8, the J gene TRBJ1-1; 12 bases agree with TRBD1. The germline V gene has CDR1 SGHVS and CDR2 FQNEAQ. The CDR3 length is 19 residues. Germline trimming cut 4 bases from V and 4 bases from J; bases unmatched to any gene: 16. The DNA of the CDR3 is TGTGCCAGCAGCTGGCGCGGGAGTGGGGACAGGGGGCAAAGCACTGAAGCTTTCTTT. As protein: CASSWRGSGDRGQSTEAFF.

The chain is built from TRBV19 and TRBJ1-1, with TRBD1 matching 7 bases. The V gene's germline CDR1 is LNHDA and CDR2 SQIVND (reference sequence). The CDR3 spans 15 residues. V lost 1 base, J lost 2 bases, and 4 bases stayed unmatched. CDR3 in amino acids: CASSIVWDSNTEAFF. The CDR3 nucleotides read TGTGCCAGTAGTATAGTATGGGACAGTAACACTGAAGCTTTCTTT.

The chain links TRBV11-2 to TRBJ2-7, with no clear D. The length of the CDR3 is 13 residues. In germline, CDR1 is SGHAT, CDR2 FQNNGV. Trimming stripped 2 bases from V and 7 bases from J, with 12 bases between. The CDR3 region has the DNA TGTGCCAGCAGCTTATTGCGGCTGCCAGAGCAGTACTTC. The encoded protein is CASSLLRLPEQYF.